The 13 T cell receptor beta chains below come from one sample, sequenced in a study of persistence of HIV-infected CD4 T cells. Cells were stimulated nonspecifically with anti-CD3/anti-CD28 magnetic beads. Responding CD4+ T cells were sorted by upregulation of both CD40 ligand and CD69. Antigen specificity for these receptors is unknown. The immunoSEQ assay was version 4, run in survey mode. Measured with immunoSEQ multiplex PCR; TCRdb has only the in-frame clones, and not every one. The table has 40,000 or so clones, roughly nine tenths seen once. The sample consisted of CD4+ T cells sorted from PBMCs after approximately 19-hour stimulation, taken from a patient who received antiretroviral therapy. These receptors originate from an adult man with HIV who was CMV-seropositive.

The V call is TRBV24-1, the J call TRBJ2-3; 11 bases align to TRBD1. The CDR3 spans 16 residues. V shed 2 bases, J shed 4 bases, and the junction held 4 bases outside the gene matches. Per germline, CDR1 KGHDR and CDR2 SFDVKD. The CDR3 reads CATSDSWDRGSDTQYF. Written as DNA, the CDR3 is TGTGCCACCAGTGATTCTTGGGACAGGGGGTCAGATACGCAGTATTTT.

V gene TRBV3-1 (or the pseudogene TRBV3-2) combines with J gene TRBJ1-2, with a possible D match to TRBD1 (5 bases). The CDR3 spans 14 residues. Germline V lookup: CDR1 LGHDT, CDR2 YNNKEL (reference sequence). V lost 8 bases and J 6 bases, leaving 19 bases between the germline ends. The CDR3 sequence is CASSSRTGLNGYTF. The CDR3 DNA reads TGTGCCAGCTCTTCGCGAACAGGACTCAATGGCTACACCTTC.

This clone was counted once. This chain joins TRBV11-2 and TRBJ2-7, with 7 bases aligning to TRBD1. The CDR3 is 14 amino acids. Trimming cost V 11 bases and J 0 bases; bases outside gene matches: 10. The germline CDR1 and CDR2 sequences are SGHAT and FQNNGV. The CDR3 DNA is TGTGCCTCCCGACAGGGTGGAAGCTCCTACGAGCAGTACTTC. Encoded protein: CASRQGGSSYEQYF.

The gene calls are TRBV6-5 and TRBJ1-4; D perhaps matches TRBD1 (5 bases). Per the germline V gene, CDR1 is MNHEY and CDR2 is SVGAGI. Trimming removed 0 bases from V and 5 bases from J, with 10 bases in between. This CDR3 region has 15 residues. As DNA, the CDR3 is TGTGCCAGCAGTTACTCTGGTAGGGGAAATGAAAAACTGTTTTTT. This sequence encodes CASSYSGRGNEKLFF.

To note about this clone: At one of its ends the junction is not consistent with the germline gene, which may arise from a read error. The chain joins TRBV5-4 to TRBJ2-7, with D tentatively TRBD2 (7 bases). CDR1 SGHNT and CDR2 YYREEE come from the germline V gene (reference sequence). The CDR3 length is 15 residues. The CDR3 bases are TGTGCTAGCAGCCGCGTGGGGGGGGCGGTCTACGAGCAGTACTTC. This sequence encodes CASSRVGGAVYEQYF. Using reference TRBV5-4 and TRBJ2-7 for the parts outside the CDR3, the full variable domain is ETGVTQSPTHLIKTRGQQVTLRCSSQSGHNTVSWYQQALGQGPQFIFQYYREEENGRGNFPPRFSGLQFPNYSSELNVNALELDDSALYLCASSRVGGAVYEQYFGPGTRLTVT.

V is TRBV6-5 and J is TRBJ2-1; D remains unclear. Germline CDR1 MNHEY, CDR2 SVGAGI. The CDR3 contains 13 residues. V was trimmed by 0 bases and J by 6 bases, leaving 6 bases between them. CDR3 sequence (DNA): TGTGCCAGCAGTTACTCACCTGTCAATGAGCAGTTCTTC. Protein product: CASSYSPVNEQFF.

To note about this clone: Distinct nucleotide sequences in the sample also encode this CDR3. J is TRBJ1-2 and V is TRBV3-1 (or the pseudogene TRBV3-2); tentative D call: TRBD1 (6 bases). The ends were cut back, 1 base at V and 0 bases at J, with 9 bases in the middle. The CDR3 is made up of 15 amino acids. CDR1 and CDR2 from the germline V gene are LGHDT and YNNKEL (reference sequence). The CDR3 nucleotides read TGTGCCAGCAGCCAAGGAGGGGGAGCTAACTATGGCTACACCTTC. Translated: CASSQGGGANYGYTF.

This clone showed up just a few times. This chain joins TRBV14 and TRBJ1-6; 7 nucleotides match TRBD1. Germline trimming cut 4 bases from V and 12 bases from J; bases unmatched to any gene: 9. CDR3 length equals 14 residues. Germline loops: CDR1 SGHDN, CDR2 FVKESK. The CDR3 bases are TGTGCCAGCAGCCCGCGACAGGGCTTGGAACCCCTCCACTTT. Its protein product is CASSPRQGLEPLHF.

The CDR3 spells CASSNRDLPEKLFF. The DNA of the CDR3 is TGTGCCAGCAGCAACCGGGACCTCCCTGAAAAACTGTTTTTT. The chain links TRBV2 to TRBJ1-4; a possible D gene is TRBD1 (5 bases). Germline-derived CDR1 and CDR2 are SNHLY and FYNNEI. V lost 6 bases and J lost 7, with 15 bases in between. The CDR3 totals 14 residues. The whole variable domain, remainder taken from reference TRBV2 and TRBJ1-4, is EPEVTQTPSHQVTQMGQEVILRCVPISNHLYFYWYRQILGQKVEFLVSFYNNEISEKSEIFDDQFSVERPDGSNFTLKIRSTKLEDSAMYFCASSNRDLPEKLFFGSGTQLSVL.

CDR3 sequence reads: CASRDNEKLFF. The CDR3 DNA sequence: TGTGCCAGCAGGGACAATGAAAAACTGTTTTTT. The chain has TRBV6-5 and TRBJ1-4; D is undetermined. The CDR3 loop spans 11 amino acids. Germline lookup yields CDR1 MNHEY and CDR2 SVGAGI. Between the trimmed V and J ends, which lost 6 bases and 5 bases, there was a span of 4 bases.

The CDR3, as DNA: TGTGCCTGGAGGCCGGGACAGGGGGAGGTCGGGGCCAACGTCCTGACTTTC. This encodes CAWRPGQGEVGANVLTF. V gene TRBV30 combines with J gene TRBJ2-6; 11 nucleotides match TRBD1. This CDR3 has 17 amino acids. Trimming at V came to 3 bases and at J to 4 bases, leaving 8 bases not matched to a gene. Germline values: CDR1 GTSNPN, CDR2 SVGIG (reference sequence). The whole variable domain, remainder taken from reference TRBV30 and TRBJ2-6, is SQTIHQWPATLVQPVGSPLSLECTVEGTSNPNLYWYRQAAGRGLQLLFYSVGIGQISSEVPQNLSASRPQDRQFILSSKKLLLSDSGFYLCAWRPGQGEVGANVLTFGAGSRLTVL.

The chain has TRBV7-2 and TRBJ2-1, with 12 nucleotides matching TRBD2. Germline-derived CDR1 and CDR2 are SGHTA and FQGNSA. The CDR3 spans 16 residues. J was trimmed by 8 bases and V by 5 bases; bases with no gene match: 10. CDR3 DNA: TGTGCCAGCAGCCACGAACGACTAGCGGGGGAGGATGAGCAGTTCTTC. It codes for CASSHERLAGEDEQFF.

V and J are TRBV28 and TRBJ1-5, with TRBD1 identical over 8 bases. CDR1 and CDR2 from the germline V gene are MDHEN and SYDVKM. V was pared by 10 bases and J by 2 bases, with 7 bases of the junction left unmatched. CDR3 length: 14 amino acids. CDR3 bases: TGTGCCACCTGGAGGGGACAGGGCAATCAGCCCCAGCATTTT. Encoded protein: CATWRGQGNQPQHF.